This entry is about one TCR beta chain. This clonotype was seen repeatedly, ten times or more. The target of this receptor is not known. Qualities for individual bases were not recorded, and no much larger clone is one base off. The data stem from a study of breast tumors, draining lymph nodes, adjacent tissues (dated by TCRdb to 2016 to 2017). Concerning the study at large: The study compared TCR beta repertoires across tumor, adjacent nontumor tissue and axillary lymph nodes from breast cancer patients. The study was designed to assess the relationships and possible T-cell exchange between tumor, surrounding tissue and draining lymph node repertoires in human breast cancer.

Reads for this sample came from an Illumina HiSeq 2000. Multiplex PCR amplification was used to build the TCR beta chain libraries. High-throughput sequencing was used to analyze the amplified TCR beta chain products. TCRdb cleaned the public reads at Q25 with fastp, built clones with MiXCR and kept in-frame beta chains. Rows with one shared CDR3 protein collapse into an entry with the most common genes and DNA. Within this sample are roughly 130,000 distinct CDR3 sequences, with approximately 32% of them counted one time only. The biggest ten clones account for around 2.3% of the sample. The axillary draining lymph nodes of breast cancer patients were the source of the lymph node samples. From the cysteine up to the phenylalanine, the CDR3 has a length of 18 residues. Left in the record is the CDR3 DNA by itself, 54 bases read in frame from the first base. The germline V gene gives CDR1 as SGHVS and CDR2 as FNYEAQ. V ends up 0 bases short and J 1 base short, with an unmatched junction base count of 2.

The research as a whole found: The data were judged consistent with most tumor T cells deriving from the lymph node and then expanding within tumor tissue. The conclusion that tumor T cells originate in lymph nodes was framed as consistent with a hypothesis rather than directly demonstrated. Tumor and nontumor tissue repertoires were significantly more similar in luminal-like than in basal-like breast cancer. Tumor T-cell repertoires showed less diversity than lymph node repertoires and more diversity than nontumor tissue repertoires, and tumor T-cell repertoires showed preferential V and J gene usage.

The clonotype was recovered from a female donor with breast cancer. Some clones in this sample may be carry-over from other donors' samples. The chain joins TRBV7-6 to TRBJ2-1; 14 junctional bases match TRBD2. What was sequenced was axillary lymph node tissue. The CDR3 loop reads CASSLATSGGDSYNEQFF. The sequenced DNA is TGTGCCAGCAGCTTAGCGACTAGCGGGGGGGATTCCTACAATGAGCAGTTCTTC.